These 29 T cell receptor beta chains were all obtained from the same sample, sequenced in a study of blood T cell repertoires in COVID-19 (dated by TCRdb to 2020 to 2021). To prepare the library, the immunoSEQ multiplex PCR assay was applied. The immuneACCESS repertoire file appears here via TCRdb, limited to in-frame rearrangements. These files lack a portion of the clones; in checked studies, under half of the deficit traces to unresolved V genes, and the cause of the others is not known. For this sample there are tens of thousands of clones; about 90% appear just once. In total, the top ten clones hold less than 2% of the sample. The sequenced sample consisted of peripheral blood. The receptor source for this set is a human donor with active COVID-19. The donor label of this sample is uncertain.

The rearrangement uses TRBV5-6 and TRBJ2-3; 10 bases map to TRBD2. This CDR3 comprises 16 residues. V was clipped by 0 bases and J by 5 bases; unmatched bases: 6. CDR1 is SGHDT, CDR2 YYEEEE, per germline. CDR3 DNA: TGTGCCAGCAGCTTGGGGCTAGCGGGGGCGGGAGATACGCAGTATTTT. Translating gives CASSLGLAGAGDTQYF.

The chain joins TRBV28 to TRBJ1-2; 7 bases are shared with TRBD1. V lost 5 bases and J lost 9; bases outside the gene matches: 6. The CDR3 loop spans 12 amino acids. Germline V CDR1 and CDR2: MDHEN, SYDVKM. DNA of the CDR3: TGTGCCAGCAGTGCGGGACAGTGGCGCTACACCTTC. The encoded protein is CASSAGQWRYTF.

This clone was observed a handful of times. CDR3 protein: CASSEVGGGVYEQYF. CDR3 sequence (DNA): TGTGCCAGCAGTGAAGTGGGGGGAGGTGTTTACGAGCAGTACTTC. The chain recombines TRBV6-1 with TRBJ2-7; D is possibly TRBD2 (6 bases). This CDR3 is 15 amino acids long. V lost 1 base, J lost 4 bases, and 14 bases lay in between. From germline, CDR1 is MNHNS and CDR2 SASEGT.

The chain is built from TRBV9 and TRBJ1-4, with D perhaps TRBD1 (6 bases). From germline, CDR1 is SGDLS and CDR2 YYNGEE. The V and J ends lost 4 bases and 4 bases respectively, with 11 bases between them. The CDR3 spans 14 residues. The CDR3 sequence: CASSPSRGNEKLFF. Here the CDR3 DNA reads TGTGCCAGCAGCCCCTCCAGGGGTAATGAAAAACTGTTTTTT.

There are a few counts of this clone. This sequence joins TRBV11-2 and TRBJ2-3, with 7 bases identical to TRBD2. Trimming took 1 base from V and 5 from J; bases not matched to a gene: 9. Germline V gene lookup returns CDR1 SGHAT and CDR2 FQNNGV. The CDR3 runs 16 residues. CDR3 DNA: TGTGCCAGCAGCTTAGGGCCGGGGGGAGGACAAGATACGCAGTATTTT. The encoded protein is CASSLGPGGGQDTQYF.

To note about this clone: Other DNA variants within this sample encode the same CDR3. The V and J genes are TRBV13 and TRBJ2-7, with TRBD2 matching over 11 bases. The CDR3 runs 16 residues. Unmatched junction bases numbered 2, after V lost 0 bases and J lost 1 base. CDR1 and CDR2 (germline): PRHDT, FYEKMQ (reference sequence). CDR3 amino acids: CASSLGLAGVSYEQYF. The CDR3 region has the DNA TGTGCCAGCAGCTTAGGACTAGCGGGGGTGTCCTACGAGCAGTACTTC.

The chain combines TRBV15 with TRBJ1-1; D gene unclear. V gave up 1 base and J gave up 6 bases, with 9 bases separating them. This CDR3 is built from 13 residues. Germline V gene data show CDR1 as LNHNV and CDR2 as YYDKDF (reference sequence). The CDR3 coding sequence is TGTGCCACCAGCAGAGGTGGAGTCTCTGAAGCTTTCTTT. Its translation is CATSRGGVSEAFF.

This chain joins TRBV6-5 and TRBJ2-7, with 7 positions matching TRBD1. The CDR3 sequence is 13 residues long. Germline V CDR1 and CDR2: MNHEY, SVGAGI. The V gene end was trimmed by 5 bases and the J gene end by 3 bases; junction bases not matched to a gene: 4. CDR3 residues: CASSISGGYEQYF. CDR3 DNA sequence: TGTGCCAGCAGTATCTCAGGGGGCTACGAGCAGTACTTC.

This chain uses TRBV28 with TRBJ2-5; TRBD2 matches at 8 bases. The germline gives CDR1 MDHEN, CDR2 SYDVKM. The CDR3 is 15 residues long. The V gene end was trimmed by 4 bases and the J gene end by 2 bases; junction bases not matched to a gene: 6. CDR3 sequence reads: CASSSRLAGQETQYF. The DNA for the CDR3 is TGTGCCAGCAGTTCCAGATTAGCGGGGCAAGAGACCCAGTACTTC.

This clone occurred a few times. The genes are TRBV6-6 and TRBJ1-2, with D tentatively TRBD1 (5 bases). Per germline, CDR1 MNHNY and CDR2 SVGAGI (reference sequence). The CDR3 sequence is 16 residues long. V was pared by 0 bases and J by 3 bases, with 14 bases between. CDR3 region: CASSYSSLLTDYGYTF. The CDR3 DNA follows: TGTGCCAGCAGTTACTCGAGCCTCTTGACAGACTATGGCTACACCTTC.

The chain has TRBV19 and TRBJ1-2; weak D call: TRBD1 (5 bases). Trimming removed 7 bases at V and 4 bases at J, with 22 bases between. This CDR3 is 16 amino acids long. CDR1 and CDR2 (germline): LNHDA, SQIVND (reference sequence). This chain's CDR3 is CASTSPFGGDGYGYTF. CDR3 coding DNA: TGTGCCAGTACCTCACCTTTTGGGGGGGATGGCTATGGCTACACCTTC.

V and J are TRBV4-2 and TRBJ2-3, with 9 positions matching TRBD2. This CDR3 has 19 residues. The trim removed 2 bases at V and 2 bases at J, leaving 14 bases unmatched. Germline CDR1 and CDR2: LGHNA and YNFKEQ. The DNA for the CDR3 is TGTGCCAGCAGCCAACCCCTCCCTTTTGCGGGGGGGCACACAGATACGCAGTATTTT. Protein: CASSQPLPFAGGHTDTQYF.

This sequence joins TRBV7-8 and TRBJ2-5; 12 nucleotides agree with TRBD2. Trimming took 5 bases from V and 1 from J; bases not matched to a gene: 8. The CDR3 has 17 amino acids. Germline loops: CDR1 SGHVS, CDR2 FQNEAQ. The CDR3 DNA reads as TGTGCCAGCAGCATTAGGACTAGCGGGAACTTCCAAGAGACCCAGTACTTC. Translating it yields CASSIRTSGNFQETQYF.

This clone was observed a single time. The rearrangement links TRBV19 to TRBJ1-2, with D unresolved. The CDR3 covers 16 residues. The V end lost 4 bases, the J end lost 1 base, and 16 bases lay between the germline ends. Germline V gene data show CDR1 as LNHDA and CDR2 as SQIVND (reference sequence). The CDR3 coding sequence is TGTGCCAGTAGTAGGGTGTCGGACTTGAATAACTATGGCTACACCTTC. This translates into CASSRVSDLNNYGYTF.

The rearrangement links TRBV7-2 to TRBJ2-1, with TRBD1 matching 10 bases. V trimming: 4 bases; J trimming: 6 bases; junction bases outside the gene matches: 6. CDR3 length: 15 residues. CDR1 and CDR2 (germline): SGHTA, FQGNSA. As DNA, the CDR3 is TGTGCCAGCAGCTGGGGACAGGGGTCGGGCAATGAGCAGTTCTTC. This gives the protein CASSWGQGSGNEQFF.

This clone was counted only a few times. The identical CDR3 is also encoded by other nucleotide sequences in the sample. The chain combines TRBV6-4 with TRBJ2-3; 12 bases match TRBD2. The V segment lost 4 bases and the J segment 4 bases; nucleotides outside the gene matches: 3. The CDR3 has 15 residues. CDR1 and CDR2 (germline): MRHNA, SNTAGT. CDR3 loop: CASSVTSGGADTQYF. DNA of the CDR3: TGTGCCAGCAGTGTGACTAGCGGGGGAGCAGATACGCAGTATTTT.

The chain recombines TRBV11-2 with TRBJ2-3; D ambiguous. Germline V CDR1 and CDR2: SGHAT, FQNNGV. The ends were cut back, 4 bases at V and 2 bases at J, with 4 bases in the middle. CDR3 length: 12 residues. CDR3 nucleotide sequence: TGTGCCAGCAGCTCCCACACAGATACGCAGTATTTT. Protein sequence: CASSSHTDTQYF.

This chain links TRBV7-9 with TRBJ2-3, with 7 bases matching TRBD1. The CDR3 length is 15 residues. Germline CDR1 is SEHNR and CDR2 is FQNEAQ (reference sequence). V lost 2 bases, J lost 6 bases, and 8 bases stayed unmatched. This CDR3 is CASSLRGQESDTQYF. The CDR3 coding sequence is TGTGCCAGCAGCTTAAGGGGGCAAGAATCCGATACGCAGTATTTT.

V usage is TRBV4-3 and J usage is TRBJ2-3; 9 bases align to TRBD2. CDR1 LGHNA and CDR2 YSLEER come from the germline V gene. The CDR3 totals 14 residues. Trimming cost V 0 bases and J 10 bases; bases outside gene matches: 5. This CDR3 is CASSQELGGRAQYF. DNA of the CDR3: TGCGCCAGCAGCCAAGAATTGGGCGGGAGGGCGCAGTATTTT.

This chain joins TRBV9 and TRBJ2-2, with 10 positions matching TRBD1. This CDR3 spans 20 amino acids. With V trimmed by 0 bases and J by 5 bases, 16 bases remained unmatched. Germline V gene sequence: CDR1 SGDLS, CDR2 YYNGEE. Here the CDR3 DNA reads TGTGCCAGCAGCGTAGTGAGCATAGGAATCCGGGACAGGGGAACCGGGGAGCTGTTTTTT. It codes for CASSVVSIGIRDRGTGELFF.

This clone showed up just a few times. J is TRBJ2-7 and V is TRBV5-8; D might be TRBD1 (5 bases). The CDR3 sequence is 16 residues long. Trimming shortened V by 4 bases and J by 0 bases, and 17 bases separated the two germline ends. Germline-derived CDR1 and CDR2 are SGHTS and YDEGEE. The CDR3 sequence: CASSLWVAGPSYEQYF. In DNA, the CDR3 is TGTGCCAGCAGCCTTTGGGTGGCAGGGCCCTCCTACGAGCAGTACTTC.

The genes are TRBV29-1 and TRBJ2-3; 8 positions agree with TRBD2. Germline V CDR1 and CDR2: SQVTM, ANQGSEA. V shed 6 bases, J shed 0 bases, and the junction held 5 bases outside the gene matches. This CDR3 is built from 14 residues. The CDR3: CSVGLDASTDTQYF. The CDR3 region has the DNA TGCAGCGTGGGACTAGATGCTAGCACAGATACGCAGTATTTT.

The chain is built from TRBV11-2 and TRBJ2-7; 10 bases line up with TRBD1. The length of the CDR3 is 14 residues. From germline, CDR1 is SGHAT and CDR2 FQNNGV. The J segment lost 5 bases and the V segment lost 3 bases, leaving 4 bases of the junction unmatched. In DNA, the CDR3 is TGTGCCAGCAGCTTGACAGGGGGCGGCGACGAGCAGTACTTC. It is translated as CASSLTGGGDEQYF.

This chain connects TRBV5-1 to TRBJ2-4, with 7 bases lining up with TRBD2. Germline V lookup: CDR1 SGHRS, CDR2 YFSETQ. J lost 2 bases, V lost 0 bases, and 5 bases had no gene match. CDR3 length: 16 amino acids. The CDR3 reads CASSLADGTTKNIQYF. CDR3 DNA: TGCGCCAGCAGCTTGGCCGACGGGACTACCAAAAACATTCAGTACTTC.

CDR3 sequence: CASSLFGGENTEAFF. The CDR3 DNA follows: TGTGCCAGCAGCTTATTTGGGGGGGAGAACACTGAAGCTTTCTTT. The genes are TRBV7-2 and TRBJ1-1; maybe TRBD1 (5 bases). V was clipped by 2 bases and J by 1 base, with 11 bases between them. Germline V CDR1 and CDR2: SGHTA, FQGNSA. This CDR3 is 15 amino acids long.

The CDR3 DNA follows: TGTGCCAGCAGCTACGGGACAGGGGGGTCTGGTGAGCAGTTCTTC. This codes for CASSYGTGGSGEQFF. The V gene is TRBV7-8, the J gene TRBJ2-1, with 11 bases fitting TRBD1. CDR1 is SGHVS, CDR2 FQNEAQ, per germline. V lost 4 bases and J lost 9; bases outside the gene matches: 8. This CDR3 is 15 amino acids long.

This chain joins TRBV27 and TRBJ2-2, with D perhaps matching TRBD2 (6 bases). V was cut by 7 bases and J by 7 bases, with 19 bases left in between. The CDR3 totals 15 residues. Germline-derived CDR1 and CDR2 are MNHEY and SMNVEV (reference sequence). In DNA form, the CDR3 reads TGTGCCAGCAAGACCTCTTGGGGGGAAGGCGGGGAGCTGTTTTTT. This codes for CASKTSWGEGGELFF.

The chain is built from TRBV7-9 and TRBJ2-5; D gene uncertain. The CDR3 is 13 residues long. V lost 1 base to trimming and J lost 2 bases, with 5 bases between them. Germline values: CDR1 SEHNR, CDR2 FQNEAQ (reference sequence). The DNA for the CDR3 is TGTGCCAGCAGCTTAGTAGCACAAGAGACCCAGTACTTC. Translating it yields CASSLVAQETQYF.

The V gene is TRBV27, the J gene TRBJ2-1, with TRBD1 as a possible D gene (6 bases). CDR1 MNHEY and CDR2 SMNVEV come from the germline V gene (reference sequence). This CDR3 comprises 12 residues. Trimming took off 1 base at V and 9 bases at J, with 7 bases between the two ends. CDR3 protein: CASSLWGREQFF. In nucleotides, the CDR3 is TGTGCCAGCAGTTTATGGGGGCGTGAGCAGTTCTTC.